This TCR beta chain was recorded in a study of shared clonotypes between healthy human individuals. Study-level points and caveats: Rarefaction showed that sequencing of sorted subsets was incomplete (despite large depth).

Of note for this clone: The target antigen is unknown.

Every immunoSEQ plate was one replicate of a subset's evenly spread DNA. Data came from immunoSEQ multiplex PCR; TCRdb stores just in-frame clones and leaves some out. This table has around 2.3 million clones, 90% to 97% appearing once. What was sequenced was naive CD4+ T cells sorted from blood. Subset of the sample: CD45RA+ positively selected. The origin of this receptor is a man aged 18 to 30 in good health.

The CDR3 DNA is TGCGCCAGCAGCTTGGATCCTGGTGTTCCTTCCGAGCAGTACTTC. Translating gives CASSLDPGVPSEQYF. The chain couples TRBV5-1 to TRBJ2-7; no clear D. Germline CDR1 reads SGHRS; CDR2 reads YFSETQ. V dropped 0 bases and J dropped 6 bases, with 16 bases sitting between them. The CDR3 sequence is 15 residues long. The whole variable domain, remainder taken from reference TRBV5-1 and TRBJ2-7, is KAGVTQTPRYLIKTRGQQVTLSCSPISGHRSVSWYQQTPGQGLQFLFEYFSETQRNKGNFPGRFSGRQFSNSRSEMNVSTLELGDSALYLCASSLDPGVPSEQYFGPGTRLTVT.